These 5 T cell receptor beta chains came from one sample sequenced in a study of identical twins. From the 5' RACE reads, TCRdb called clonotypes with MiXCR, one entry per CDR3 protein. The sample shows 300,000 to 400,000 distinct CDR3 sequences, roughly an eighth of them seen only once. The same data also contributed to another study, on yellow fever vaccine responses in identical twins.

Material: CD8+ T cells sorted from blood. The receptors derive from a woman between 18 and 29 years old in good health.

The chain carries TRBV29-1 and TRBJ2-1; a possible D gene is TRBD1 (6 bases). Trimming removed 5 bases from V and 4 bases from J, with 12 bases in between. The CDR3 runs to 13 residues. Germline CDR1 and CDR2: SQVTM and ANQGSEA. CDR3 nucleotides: TGCAGCGTTAGACAGGTACAGTACAATGAGCAGTTCTTC. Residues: CSVRQVQYNEQFF.

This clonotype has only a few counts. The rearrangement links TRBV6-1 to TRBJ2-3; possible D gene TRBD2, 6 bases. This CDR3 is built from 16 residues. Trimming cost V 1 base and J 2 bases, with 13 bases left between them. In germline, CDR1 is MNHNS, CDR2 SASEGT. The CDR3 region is CASSEDGAGNTDTQYF. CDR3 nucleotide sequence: TGTGCCAGCAGTGAAGACGGGGCGGGAAACACAGATACGCAGTATTTT.

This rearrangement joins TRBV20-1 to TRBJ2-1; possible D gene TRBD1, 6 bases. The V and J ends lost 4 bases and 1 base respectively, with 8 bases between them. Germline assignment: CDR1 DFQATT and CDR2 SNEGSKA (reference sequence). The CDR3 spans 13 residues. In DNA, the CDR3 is TGCAGTGCTAAAGGACAGTCCTACAATGAGCAGTTCTTC. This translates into CSAKGQSYNEQFF.

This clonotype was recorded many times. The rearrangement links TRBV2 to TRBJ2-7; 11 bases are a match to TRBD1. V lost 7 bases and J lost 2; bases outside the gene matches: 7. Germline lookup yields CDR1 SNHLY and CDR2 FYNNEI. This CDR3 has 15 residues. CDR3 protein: CASTEDRGHAYEQYV. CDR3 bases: TGTGCCAGCACGGAGGACAGGGGGCACGCCTACGAGCAGTACGTC.

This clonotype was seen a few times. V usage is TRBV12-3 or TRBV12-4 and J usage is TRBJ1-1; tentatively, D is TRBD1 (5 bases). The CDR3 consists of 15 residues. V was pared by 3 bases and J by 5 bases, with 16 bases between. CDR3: CASSLGRAMGTEAFF. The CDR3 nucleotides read TGTGCCAGCAGTTTGGGCAGGGCCATGGGGACTGAAGCTTTCTTT.